A single T cell receptor (beta chain) is shown here with its context. Sequencing of TCR beta was undertaken in CD8+ and CD4+ T cells derived from blood. An input of roughly 0.5 to 1 ug of RNA was subjected to reverse transcription using random hexamers. TCR beta CDR3 was amplified by immunoSEQ covering 54 Vbeta and 13 Jbeta. TCRdb processed the immunoSEQ multiplex PCR reads anew with MiXCR; each CDR3 protein has one entry. This table has some 190,000 distinct CDR3 sequences, 85% to 95% appearing once. Trimming cost V 6 bases and J 6 bases; bases outside gene matches: 10. The CDR3 is made up of 16 amino acids. Germline-derived CDR1 and CDR2 are MNHNS and SASEGT. This record comes from a study of CD8 T cells in Susac syndrome.

V gene TRBV6-1 combines with J gene TRBJ2-1; 11 bases line up with TRBD2. Source material: CD4+ T cells from PBMCs. The receptor comes from a human donor in good health. The CDR3 DNA reads TGTGCCAGCAGACCCGGTACTAGCGGGAGATTCAATGAGCAGTTCTTC. Its protein is CASRPGTSGRFNEQFF.